This section outlines one T cell receptor beta chain sequence together with its context. Profiled with immunoSEQ multiplex PCR; TCRdb holds only in-frame clones, not every one. In the table there are 90,000 to 100,000 clones, less than 85% of which are singletons. This sample stems from a study of T cell responses to AZD1222 COVID-19 vaccine. This CDR3 contains 15 residues. Trimming at V came to 6 bases and at J to 0 bases, leaving 5 bases not matched to a gene. From germline, CDR1 is MNHEY and CDR2 SVGAGI. The TCR originated in an adult who received the AZD1222 COVID-19 vaccine. The specimen was peripheral blood, collected 28 days after the second AZD1222 dose. The rearrangement links TRBV6-5 to TRBJ1-5, with 7 bases fitting TRBD1. The CDR3 DNA reads TGTGCCAGCAGGGGGGGACAGAATAGCAATCAGCCCCAGCATTTT. This encodes CASRGGQNSNQPQHF.